This TCR beta chain came from a study of shared clonotypes between healthy human individuals. General study results and limits: The naive CD4 repertoires of a few donors were compared, and roughly 5% of clonotypes were shared. Investigators collected only blood, and repertoires in tissues likely differ.

The table lists this clone with a count of one. The antigen is not known. CDR3 length equals 14 residues. Losses at the gene ends were 4 bases for V and 11 bases for J; bases not matched to a gene: 13. Germline values: CDR1 SGHRS, CDR2 YFSETQ. Several immunoSEQ plates held equal portions of the genomic DNA taken from each subset. Only in-frame clones appear in the TCRdb table, and some are missing; sequencing was by immunoSEQ multiplex PCR. The table has about 2.4 million clones, more than 85% seen once; the top ten hold approximately 0.35%. Source material: naive CD4+ T cells from PBMCs. Sample subset: CD45RA+ positively selected. The TCR comes from a man younger than 35 in good health. Some clones in this sample may be carry-over from other donors' samples. The chain recombines TRBV5-1 with TRBJ1-1; 8 bases agree with TRBD1. CDR3 DNA sequence: TGCGCCAGCAGCCCCGACGGACAGGGACGCCCCGCTTTCTTT. This sequence encodes CASSPDGQGRPAFF.